This T cell receptor (beta chain) is drawn from a study of identical twins. Whole-study results and caveats: Twins' surplus sharing was weaker for beta out-of-frame sequences. There was more out-of-frame TCR alpha sharing in monozygotic twins than models estimated.

The CDR3 spans 15 residues. The ends lost 4 bases at V and 3 bases at J; junction bases unmatched: 6. Germline lookup yields CDR1 MNHEY and CDR2 SVGAGI. Addition of a universal primer site occurred through template switching, and cDNA carried unique molecular identifiers. TCRdb independently ran MiXCR on the 5' RACE reads; one entry per CDR3 protein. The sample has 500,000 to 700,000 distinct CDR3 sequences; under 8.5% are singletons. This clonotype has more than one count but fewer than ten. The antigen is unknown. The same sample was also used in a study of yellow fever vaccine responses in identical twins.

The chain has TRBV6-5 and TRBJ2-5, with 9 positions matching TRBD2. The receptor's source is a woman aged 18 to 35 in good health. Sample: PBMCs. CDR3 DNA: TGTGCCAGCAGTTCCCCAGCGGGAGGTAAAGAGACCCAGTACTTC. Its protein is CASSSPAGGKETQYF.